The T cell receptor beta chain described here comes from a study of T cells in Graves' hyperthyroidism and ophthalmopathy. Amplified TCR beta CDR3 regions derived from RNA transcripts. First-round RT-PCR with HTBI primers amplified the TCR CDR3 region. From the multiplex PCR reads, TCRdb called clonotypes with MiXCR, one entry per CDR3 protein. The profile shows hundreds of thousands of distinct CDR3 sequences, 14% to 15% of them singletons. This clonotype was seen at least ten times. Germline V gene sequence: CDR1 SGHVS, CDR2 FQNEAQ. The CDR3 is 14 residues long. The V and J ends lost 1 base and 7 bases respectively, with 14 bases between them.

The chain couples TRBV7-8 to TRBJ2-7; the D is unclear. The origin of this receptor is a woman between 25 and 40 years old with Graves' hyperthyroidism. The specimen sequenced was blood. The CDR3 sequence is CASSLDWDLQEQYF. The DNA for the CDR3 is TGTGCCAGCAGCTTAGATTGGGATCTACAGGAGCAGTACTTC.